This T cell receptor (beta chain) came from a study of T cell clonotyping in hematopoietic cell transplantation. Study-wide background: Cytoreduction preceded collection of pretransplant recipient samples. Study outcomes and limitations: Few recipient clonotypes overlapped donors; over 95% were de novo at given depth. Pathologically expanded recipient clonotypes increased progressively from day 30 to day 180 as diversity fell. Graft donor and pretransplant recipient Inverse Simpson Index values predicted broader posttransplant TCR diversity.

In this sample, this clone turned up a few times. No antigen is known for it. The table came from immunoSEQ multiplex PCR; TCRdb's copy has only in-frame clones and leaves some out. The repertoire includes some 9,300 clones, around 86% of them detected once, and under 15% sits in the top ten. V was shortened by 5 bases and J by 1 base, with 8 bases between the two germline ends. Germline CDR1 and CDR2: SGHTA and FQGNSA. The CDR3 spans 13 residues. Time point given: recipient sample about 28 days before transplant, after cytoreduction. This chain links TRBV7-2 with TRBJ1-1, with no clear D. Sequenced here: peripheral blood mononuclear cells, sampled before stem cell transplant. This receptor was obtained from a woman between 50 and 59 years old with chronic myeloid leukemia. Some clones in this sample may be carry-over from other donors' samples. The CDR3 protein is CASSTYQNTEAFF. The CDR3 DNA reads as TGTGCCAGCAGCACTTACCAGAACACTGAAGCTTTCTTT.